These 2 T cell receptor beta chains originate from one sample sequenced in a study of beta chain features in type 1 diabetes. General study findings and limits: The study found moderately but significantly shorter TCRB CDR3s in all four CD4+ subsets of Type 1 diabetes patients.

These receptors have no known antigen. Expressed TCRB transcripts were sequenced, since all the RNA that had been isolated was reverse transcribed. Using immunoSEQ multiplex PCR, the repertoire was profiled, and TCRdb retains in-frame clones only, with some absent. This table has 100,000 to 150,000 clones, approximately 9% appearing once. Sequencing used central memory CD4+ T cells from blood. These receptors were taken from a man aged 25 to 40 with type 1 diabetes.

The chain joins TRBV2 to TRBJ1-1; D possibly corresponds to TRBD1 (6 bases). Trimming pared 5 bases from V and 1 base from J, leaving 11 bases between. This CDR3 spans 14 amino acids. The germline CDR1 and CDR2 sequences are SNHLY and FYNNEI. The CDR3 DNA reads TGTGCCAGCAGTAGGACAGCGTCGAACACTGAAGCTTTCTTT. This codes for CASSRTASNTEAFF.

This sequence joins TRBV7-2 and TRBJ2-2; 7 nucleotides line up with TRBD2. The CDR3 runs 16 residues. The ends lost 2 bases at V and 0 bases at J; junction bases unmatched: 3. The germline gives CDR1 SGHTA, CDR2 FQGNSA. The CDR3 sequence: CASSLFRGANTGELFF. Written as DNA, the CDR3 is TGTGCCAGCAGCTTATTTCGGGGGGCGAACACCGGGGAGCTGTTTTTT.